These T cell receptor beta chains were read from a single sample in a study of blood T cell repertoires in COVID-19. TCRdb's copy holds only in-frame clones and misses some; the assay was immunoSEQ multiplex PCR. The sample lists 150,000 to 200,000 clones, 65% to 90% occurring once. Sequenced sample: peripheral blood. These receptors were obtained from a man in his fifties with active or convalescent COVID-19. The CDR3 runs from the conserved cysteine through the conserved F or W. The D gene is left open where the match is weak. Clone sizes are given selectively: once, few, many, or a class where the clone is expanded.

TRBJ2-7 | few | - | TRBV6-6 | CASSYRQDEQYF | TGTGCCAGCAGTTACAGACAGGACGAGCAGTACTTC
TRBJ2-3 | once | - | TRBV2 | CASKEGTSTDTQYF | TGTGCCAGCAAGGAAGGGACTAGCACAGATACGCAGTATTTT
TRBJ2-5 | - | TRBD2 | TRBV27 | CASSPIPTSGSETQYF | TGTGCCAGCAGTCCTATCCCGACTAGCGGGAGTGAGACCCAGTACTTC
TRBJ2-1 | - | TRBD1 | TRBV18 | CASSPRTGTRNEQFF | TGTGCCAGCTCACCCCGGACAGGGACTCGAAATGAGCAGTTCTTC
TRBJ1-1 | - | - | TRBV12-3/TRBV12-4 | CASSLGGNTEAFF | TGTGCCAGCAGTTTAGGAGGGAACACTGAAGCTTTCTTT
TRBJ2-7 | - | - | TRBV19 | CASSIRDGEQYF | TGTGCCAGTAGTATACGGGATGGAGAGCAGTACTTC
TRBJ1-2 | once | - | TRBV29-1 | CSVEEAGVGSYTF | TGCAGCGTTGAAGAGGCCGGGGTTGGCAGCTACACCTTC
TRBJ1-4 | once | - | TRBV12-3/TRBV12-4 | CATLAPNEKLFF | TGTGCCACCCTGGCTCCAAATGAAAAACTGTTTTTT
TRBJ1-1 | - | - | TRBV6-6 | CASSYAPDLSAEAFF | TGTGCCAGCAGTTACGCGCCGGACTTATCGGCTGAAGCTTTCTTT
TRBJ2-1 | - | - | TRBV9 | CASSPMGASYNEQFF | TGTGCCAGCAGCCCTATGGGGGCCTCCTACAATGAGCAGTTCTTC
TRBJ1-6 | - | - | TRBV6-5 | CASRQTSPGNSPLHF | TGTGCCAGCAGACAAACATCGCCGGGTAATTCACCCCTCCACTTT
TRBJ1-2 | - | - | TRBV29-1 | CSVLNGGRGYTF | TGCAGCGTTTTAAATGGCGGGCGGGGCTACACCTTC
TRBJ2-3 | - | TRBD1 | TRBV18 | CASSPLGQGVDTQYF | TGTGCCAGCTCACCACTAGGACAGGGTGTGGATACGCAGTATTTT
TRBJ1-3 | - | TRBD1 | TRBV7-2 | CASSFGTVPSGNTIYF | TGTGCCAGCAGCTTCGGGACAGTGCCCTCTGGAAACACCATATATTTT
TRBJ2-7 | - | - | TRBV27 | CASAGTDSYEQYF | TGTGCCAGCGCGGGGACAGACTCCTACGAGCAGTACTTC
TRBJ1-2 | - | TRBD1 | TRBV14 | CASSQALPGQGYGYTF | TGTGCCAGCAGCCAAGCCCTACCCGGACAGGGCTATGGCTACACCTTC
TRBJ1-2 | once | TRBD1 | TRBV6-4 | CASSDSNRGSANLYGYTF | TGTGCCAGCAGTGACTCGAACAGGGGCAGCGCTAACCTCTATGGCTACACCTTC